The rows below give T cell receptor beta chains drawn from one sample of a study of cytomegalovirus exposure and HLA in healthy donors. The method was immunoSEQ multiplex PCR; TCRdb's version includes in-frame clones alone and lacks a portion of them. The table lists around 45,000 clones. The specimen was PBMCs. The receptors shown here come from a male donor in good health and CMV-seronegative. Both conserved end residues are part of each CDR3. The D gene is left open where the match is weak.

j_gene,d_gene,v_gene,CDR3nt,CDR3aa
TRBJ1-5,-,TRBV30,TGTGCCTGGAGTACCCGAGGAGGACAGCCCCAGCATTTT,CAWSTRGGQPQHF
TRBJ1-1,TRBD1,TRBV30,TGTGCCTGGAGTTGGACAGGGGATGGGGCTGAAGCTTTCTTT,CAWSWTGDGAEAFF
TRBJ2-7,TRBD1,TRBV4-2,TGTGCCAGCAGCCTCGGGACAGGTCAATACTACGAGCAGTACTTC,CASSLGTGQYYEQYF
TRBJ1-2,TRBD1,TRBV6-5,TGTGCCAGCAGTTACGGACAGGGTTTGGATGGCTACACCTTC,CASSYGQGLDGYTF
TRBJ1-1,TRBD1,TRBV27,TGTGCCAGCAGTTGGGGACAGGGGGACACTGAAGCTTTCTTT,CASSWGQGDTEAFF
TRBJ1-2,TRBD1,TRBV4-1,TGCGCCAGCAGCCAAGATTGGGCTGACAGGGGAAGACATGGCTACACCTTC,CASSQDWADRGRHGYTF
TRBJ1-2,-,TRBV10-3,TGTGCCATCAGTGACTCAGGCTATGGCTACACCTTC,CAISDSGYGYTF
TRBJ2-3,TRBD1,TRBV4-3,TGCGCCAGCAGCCATGGGACAGGGGGAAATACGCAGTATTTT,CASSHGTGGNTQYF
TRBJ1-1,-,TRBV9,TGTGCCAGCAGCAGCAGGGAGGCGTACACTGAAGCTTTCTTT,CASSSREAYTEAFF
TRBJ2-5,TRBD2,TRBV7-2,TGTGCCAGCAGCTTATCCGGGACTAGCGGGGGGGCAAAAGAGACCCAGTACTTC,CASSLSGTSGGAKETQYF
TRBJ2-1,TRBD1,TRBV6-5,TGTGCCAGCAGTTACGGAACAGGGGGCATGAATGAGCAGTTCTTC,CASSYGTGGMNEQFF
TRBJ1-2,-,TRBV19,TGTGCCAGTAGTACAGGGTTTGGCTACACCTTC,CASSTGFGYTF
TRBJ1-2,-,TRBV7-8,TGTGCCAGCAGCCTCGAGATAACGGGGGTCTATGGCTACACCTTC,CASSLEITGVYGYTF
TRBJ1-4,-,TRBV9,TGTGCCAGCAGCGTAGGGTCAGGGACAACTAATGAAAAACTGTTTTTT,CASSVGSGTTNEKLFF
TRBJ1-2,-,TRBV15,TGTGCCACCAGCAGAGATTCGGGGGTTGGCTACACCTTC,CATSRDSGVGYTF
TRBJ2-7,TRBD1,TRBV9,TGTGCCAGCAGCGAAGGACAGGCCGGGGTCAAGTACTTC,CASSEGQAGVKYF
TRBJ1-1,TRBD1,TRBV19,TGTGCCAGCGATACGGGACAGCTGGTCACTGAAGCTTTCTTT,CASDTGQLVTEAFF
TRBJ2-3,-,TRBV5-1,TGCGCCAGCAGCCATGGCGACAGCACTAGCACAGATACGCAGTATTTT,CASSHGDSTSTDTQYF
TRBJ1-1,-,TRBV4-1,TGCGCCAGCAGCCAAGATGGGCAGGGGCGGTGGACTGAAGCTTTCTTT,CASSQDGQGRWTEAFF
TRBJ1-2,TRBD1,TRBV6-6,TGTGCCAGCAGTTACTGGGACAGGGTACGTGGCTACACCTTC,CASSYWDRVRGYTF
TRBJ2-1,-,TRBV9,TGTGCCAGCACCCCGACGCGGTCCTACAATGAGCAGTTCTTC,CASTPTRSYNEQFF
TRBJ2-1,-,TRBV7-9,TGTGCCAGCAGCTTAGCTCGCAGGCTGTCGTCTTACAATGAGCAGTTCTTC,CASSLARRLSSYNEQFF
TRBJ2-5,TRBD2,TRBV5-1,TGCGCCAGCCGCCCACGATCAGGACTAGCATCGGAGACCCAGTACTTC,CASRPRSGLASETQYF
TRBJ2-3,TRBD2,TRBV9,TGTGCCAGCAGACCAGCGGGGGGGAACACAGATACGCAGTATTTT,CASRPAGGNTDTQYF
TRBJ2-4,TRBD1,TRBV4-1,TGCGCCAGCAGCCAAGATCTCCGACAGGGGGTATACTTC,CASSQDLRQGVYF
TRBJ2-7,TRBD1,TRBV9,TGTGCCAGCAGCGTAGGGGGGACAGGTGGGCACTACGAGCAGTACTTC,CASSVGGTGGHYEQYF
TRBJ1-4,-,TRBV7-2,TGTGCCAGCGCCGAACAGGGAGGGGAAAAACTGTTTTTT,CASAEQGGEKLFF
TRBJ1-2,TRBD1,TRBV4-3,TGCGCCAGCAGCCAACAAGGACAGGGGGCCGGAGGCTACACCTTC,CASSQQGQGAGGYTF
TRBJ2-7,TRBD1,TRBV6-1,TGTGCCAGCAGTGAAGCGGACAGGACTGGGTACGAGCAGTACTTC,CASSEADRTGYEQYF
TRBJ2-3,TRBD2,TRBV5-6,TGTGCCAGCAGCCGGGATAGGGCGGGGGGGAGCACAGATACGCAGTATTTT,CASSRDRAGGSTDTQYF
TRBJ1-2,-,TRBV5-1,TGCGCCAGCAGCTTGGTTAAGGGGCTGGAATATGGCTACACCTTC,CASSLVKGLEYGYTF
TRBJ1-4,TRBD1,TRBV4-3,TGCGCCAGCAGCCAGAAACCGGGACAGCTTAATGAAAAACTGTTTTTT,CASSQKPGQLNEKLFF
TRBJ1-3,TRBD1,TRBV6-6,TGTGCCAGCAGGCCGACCGGGACAGTTGGAAACACCATATATTTT,CASRPTGTVGNTIYF
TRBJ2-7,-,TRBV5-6,TGTGCCAGCAGCGAATACAGGGATTACCGAAACTCCTACGAGCAGTACTTC,CASSEYRDYRNSYEQYF
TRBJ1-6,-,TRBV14,TGTGCCAGCAGCCAAGATATGACTATCTATTCACCCCTCCACTTT,CASSQDMTIYSPLHF
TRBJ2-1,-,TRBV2,TGTGCCAGCAGTGATACAGGGAGCTCCTACAATGAGCAGTTCTTC,CASSDTGSSYNEQFF
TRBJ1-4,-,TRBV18,TGTGCCAGCTCACTTACAGGGTCTGCGGAAAAACTGTTTTTT,CASSLTGSAEKLFF
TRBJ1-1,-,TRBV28,TGTGCCAGCAGACTAGGATACACTGAAGCTTTCTTT,CASRLGYTEAFF
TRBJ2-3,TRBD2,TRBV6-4,TGTGCCAGCAGTGACACAGCGGGGGGGACCACAGATACGCAGTATTTT,CASSDTAGGTTDTQYF
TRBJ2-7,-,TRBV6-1,TGTGCCAGCAGTGAAATTCAGGGATTCGAGCAGTACTTC,CASSEIQGFEQYF
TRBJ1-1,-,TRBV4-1,TGCGCCAGCAGCCAACGTTTACAGCTAAACACTGAAGCTTTCTTT,CASSQRLQLNTEAFF
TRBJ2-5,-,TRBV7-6,TGTGCCAGCAGCCAAGGTGGGGGGGCCGGGGAGACCCAGTACTTC,CASSQGGGAGETQYF
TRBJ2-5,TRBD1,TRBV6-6,TGTGCCAGCAGAGCAGGGGGCCGGGAGACCCAGTACTTC,CASRAGGRETQYF
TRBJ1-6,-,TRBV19,TGTGCCAGTAGTTTCGGGAAAAGCTCACCCCTCCACTTT,CASSFGKSSPLHF
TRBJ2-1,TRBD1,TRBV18,TGTGCCAGCTCATCAGAAGGACAGGTCAGGAATGAGCAGTTCTTC,CASSSEGQVRNEQFF
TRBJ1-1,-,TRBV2,TGTGCCAGCTTCGGGGGGATGAACACTGAAGCTTTCTTT,CASFGGMNTEAFF